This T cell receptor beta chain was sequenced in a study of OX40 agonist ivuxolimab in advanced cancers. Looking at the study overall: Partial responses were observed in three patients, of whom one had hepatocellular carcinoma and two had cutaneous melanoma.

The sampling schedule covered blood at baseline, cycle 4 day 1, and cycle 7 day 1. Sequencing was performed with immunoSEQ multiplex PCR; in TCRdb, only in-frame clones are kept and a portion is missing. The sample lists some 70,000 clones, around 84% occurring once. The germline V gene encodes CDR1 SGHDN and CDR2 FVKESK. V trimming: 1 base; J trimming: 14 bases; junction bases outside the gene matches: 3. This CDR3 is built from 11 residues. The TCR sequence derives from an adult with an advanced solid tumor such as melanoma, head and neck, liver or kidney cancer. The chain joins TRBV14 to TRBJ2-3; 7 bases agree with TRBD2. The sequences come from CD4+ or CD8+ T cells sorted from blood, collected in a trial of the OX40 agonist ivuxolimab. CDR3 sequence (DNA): TGTGCCAGCAGCCAAGGGACTAGGCGGTATTTT. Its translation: CASSQGTRRYF.